This T cell receptor beta chain was documented in a study of CDR3 diversity in severe acne. MiXCR, applied by TCRdb to the PCR reads, yields one record per CDR3 protein. The repertoire consists of roughly 81,000 distinct CDR3 sequences, with around 50% occurring once and the leading ten covering around 10%. With 0 bases removed from V and 1 base from J, the gap between germline ends came to 6 bases. The V gene's germline CDR1 is SGHTA and CDR2 FQGNSA. The CDR3 length is 14 residues. The clonotype originates from a male donor in good health, serving as a control. This chain links TRBV7-2 with TRBJ2-5; D uncertain. The sample consisted of blood. CDR3 in DNA: TGTGCCAGCAGCTTAGCTGGTCGCCAAGAGACCCAGTACTTC. This translates into CASSLAGRQETQYF.